This T cell receptor (beta chain) was retrieved from a study of blood T cell repertoires in COVID-19. Method: immunoSEQ multiplex PCR; TCRdb's copy keeps in-frame clones and lacks some. The profile shows under 500,000 clones, 75% to 90% of them singletons. J lost 5 bases, V lost 0 bases, and 6 bases had no gene match. The CDR3 extends over 15 amino acids. Germline V gene lookup returns CDR1 LGHDT and CDR2 YNNKEL (reference sequence). This clonotype was obtained from a man aged 25 to 40 who had recovered from COVID-19. The sample taken for sequencing was PBMCs or T cells enriched from blood (not recorded which). The chain uses TRBV3-1 (or the pseudogene TRBV3-2) and TRBJ1-1, with 7 bases identical to TRBD1. CDR3 residues: CASSQDRGRRTEAFF. The DNA for the CDR3 is TGTGCCAGCAGCCAAGATAGGGGGCGTAGGACTGAAGCTTTCTTT.